This TCR beta chain came from a study of T cell responses to AZD1222 COVID-19 vaccine. Points from the study as a whole: Among those given AZD1222, only six were seropositive at baseline. Donor demographics were predominantly white British with a female majority; clonal diversity may be underestimated.

Assay: immunoSEQ multiplex PCR; the TCRdb copy retains only in-frame clones and omits some. The sample has over 150,000 clones, approximately 92% seen once. The V gene's germline CDR1 is LGHDT and CDR2 YNNKEL (reference sequence). V was clipped by 3 bases and J by 4 bases, with 12 bases between them. CDR3 length: 14 amino acids. Concerning this clone itself: Its antigen is unidentified.

This TCR was sampled from an adult who received the MenACWY meningococcal vaccine as a control. Sample: peripheral blood, taken 28 days after the second dose of the MenACWY control vaccine. This chain uses TRBV3-1 (or the pseudogene TRBV3-2) with TRBJ1-1, with a weak D call TRBD1 (6 bases). In DNA, the CDR3 is TGTGCCAGCAGCCAGACAGGATTCAGCACTGAAGCTTTCTTT. The encoded protein is CASSQTGFSTEAFF.